A selection of T cell receptor beta chains follows, all from one sample in a study of cytomegalovirus exposure and HLA in healthy donors. TCRdb keeps only in-frame clones here, not all; method: immunoSEQ multiplex PCR. The sample features more than 110,000 clones, with approximately 2.6% in its top ten. Sequencing was performed on PBMCs. The receptors were gathered from a man in his forties or fifties in good health and CMV-seronegative. Each CDR3 is given with its conserved first and last residue. Each record gives: CDR3 protein, D gene, J gene, V gene, CDR3 length. A D gene is named only where the DNA matches it firmly.

CDR3 protein: CASSFSRGFDYEQYF; D gene: TRBD1; J gene: TRBJ2-7; V gene: TRBV5-4; CDR3 length: 15
CDR3 protein: CASSLQTGGISYEQYF; D gene: TRBD1; J gene: TRBJ2-7; V gene: TRBV7-6; CDR3 length: 16
CDR3 protein: CASRGPITGVSYNSPLHF; D gene: TRBD1; J gene: TRBJ1-6; V gene: TRBV19; CDR3 length: 18
CDR3 protein: CASSGSGGSGNTIYF; D gene: TRBD1; J gene: TRBJ1-3; V gene: TRBV9; CDR3 length: 15
CDR3 protein: CASSPMTVWDQETQYF; D gene: NA; J gene: TRBJ2-5; V gene: TRBV18; CDR3 length: 16
CDR3 protein: CASSSLAGVSTDTQYF; D gene: TRBD2; J gene: TRBJ2-3; V gene: TRBV11-1; CDR3 length: 16
CDR3 protein: CASSLGGGSPLHF; D gene: NA; J gene: TRBJ1-6; V gene: TRBV7-8; CDR3 length: 13
CDR3 protein: CASSSPGQGTYEQYF; D gene: TRBD1; J gene: TRBJ2-7; V gene: TRBV5-4; CDR3 length: 15
CDR3 protein: CASSPGGANTEAFF; D gene: NA; J gene: TRBJ1-1; V gene: TRBV18; CDR3 length: 14
CDR3 protein: CASSSRTDVTDLYGYTF; D gene: NA; J gene: TRBJ1-2; V gene: TRBV19; CDR3 length: 17
CDR3 protein: CASSLASTIYGYTF; D gene: NA; J gene: TRBJ1-2; V gene: TRBV7-2; CDR3 length: 14
CDR3 protein: CASSPRSGGTDTQYF; D gene: TRBD2; J gene: TRBJ2-3; V gene: TRBV7-3; CDR3 length: 15
CDR3 protein: CASKFYDRTNYGYTF; D gene: NA; J gene: TRBJ1-2; V gene: TRBV6-4; CDR3 length: 15
CDR3 protein: CASTPAGENTEAFF; D gene: NA; J gene: TRBJ1-1; V gene: TRBV6-5; CDR3 length: 14
CDR3 protein: CASSLSSAGRAQPQHF; D gene: NA; J gene: TRBJ1-5; V gene: TRBV7-3; CDR3 length: 16
CDR3 protein: CASTSYGEHEQYF; D gene: NA; J gene: TRBJ2-7; V gene: TRBV7-9; CDR3 length: 13
CDR3 protein: CASSSQQGKNEKLFF; D gene: NA; J gene: TRBJ1-4; V gene: TRBV5-4; CDR3 length: 15
CDR3 protein: CASSMNRVPYEQYF; D gene: NA; J gene: NA; V gene: TRBV19; CDR3 length: 14
CDR3 protein: CASSFSDDTQYF; D gene: NA; J gene: TRBJ2-3; V gene: TRBV7-9; CDR3 length: 12
CDR3 protein: CASSQAGTGGKRNSPLHF; D gene: TRBD1; J gene: TRBJ1-6; V gene: TRBV4-1; CDR3 length: 18
CDR3 protein: CASSRTGNQPQHF; D gene: TRBD1; J gene: TRBJ1-5; V gene: TRBV7-9; CDR3 length: 13
CDR3 protein: CASSLGSLGTGYEQYF; D gene: TRBD1; J gene: TRBJ2-7; V gene: TRBV7-2; CDR3 length: 16
CDR3 protein: CASSPSGLRGETQYF; D gene: NA; J gene: TRBJ2-5; V gene: TRBV6-5; CDR3 length: 15
CDR3 protein: CASSEQINQPQHF; D gene: NA; J gene: TRBJ1-5; V gene: TRBV25-1; CDR3 length: 13
CDR3 protein: CASSELQGGPGYTF; D gene: TRBD1; J gene: TRBJ1-2; V gene: TRBV2; CDR3 length: 14
CDR3 protein: CASSLRQGEQTQYF; D gene: TRBD1; J gene: TRBJ2-5; V gene: TRBV7-2; CDR3 length: 14
CDR3 protein: CASSPGGGAVYSNQPQHF; D gene: NA; J gene: TRBJ1-5; V gene: TRBV7-9; CDR3 length: 18